This TCR beta chain is from a study of T cell changes during pregnancy in multiple sclerosis. Germline CDR1 reads PRHDT; CDR2 reads FYEKMQ (reference sequence). V shed 5 bases and J 2 bases; nucleotides not matched to a gene: 5. This CDR3 is 14 amino acids long. This clone was detected only once. Libraries were prepared by immunoSEQ multiplex PCR; TCRdb keeps only in-frame clonotypes and omits some of them. The repertoire holds approximately 30,000 clones, about 89% seen once, with around 10% in the top ten. The chain is built from TRBV13 and TRBJ2-7; 8 positions match TRBD1. The sample consisted of CD8+ T cells from peripheral blood mononuclear cells, taken in the third trimester of pregnancy. This TCR derives from a female donor with multiple sclerosis, enrolled in a pregnancy study. The CDR3 DNA reads as TGTGCCAGCAGCCCCAGGGGGCAAACCTACGAGCAGTACTTC. It is translated as CASSPRGQTYEQYF. The variable domain in full, completed from reference TRBV13 and TRBJ2-7, reads AAGVIQSPRHLIKEKRETATLKCYPIPRHDTVYWYQQGPGQDPQFLISFYEKMQSDKGSIPDRFSAQQFSDYHSELNMSSLELGDSALYFCASSPRGQTYEQYFGPGTRLTVT.